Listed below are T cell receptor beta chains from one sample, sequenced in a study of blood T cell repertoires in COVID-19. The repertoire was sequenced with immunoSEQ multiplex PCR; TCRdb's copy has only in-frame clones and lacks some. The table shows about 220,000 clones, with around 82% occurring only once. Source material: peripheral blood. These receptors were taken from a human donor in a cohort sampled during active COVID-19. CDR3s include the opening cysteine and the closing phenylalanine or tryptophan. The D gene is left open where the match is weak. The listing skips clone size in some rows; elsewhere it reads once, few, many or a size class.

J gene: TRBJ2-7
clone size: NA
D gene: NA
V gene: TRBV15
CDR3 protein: CATSRDRLSVSYEQYF
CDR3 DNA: TGTGCCACCAGCAGAGATCGATTATCGGTTTCCTACGAGCAGTACTTC

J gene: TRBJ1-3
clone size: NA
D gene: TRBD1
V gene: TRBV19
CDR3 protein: CASTGTGRGNTIYF
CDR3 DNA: TGTGCCAGTACCGGGACAGGGCGTGGAAACACCATATATTTT

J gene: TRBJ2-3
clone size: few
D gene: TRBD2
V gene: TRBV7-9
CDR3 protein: CASSRTSGGPDTQYF
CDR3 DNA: TGTGCCAGCAGCCGGACTAGCGGGGGCCCAGATACGCAGTATTTT

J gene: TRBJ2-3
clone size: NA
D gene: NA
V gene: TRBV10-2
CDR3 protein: CASSEGEVSTDTQYF
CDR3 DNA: TGCGCCAGCAGTGAGGGGGAGGTTAGCACAGATACGCAGTATTTT

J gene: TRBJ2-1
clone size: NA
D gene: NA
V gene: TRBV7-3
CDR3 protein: CASSPTAGRSSYNEQFF
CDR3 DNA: TGTGCCAGCAGCCCCACCGCGGGACGGAGCTCCTACAATGAGCAGTTCTTC

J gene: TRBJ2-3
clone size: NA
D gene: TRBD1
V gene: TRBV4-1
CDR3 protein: CASSQPQGEVTDTQYF
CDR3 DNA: TGCGCCAGCAGCCAACCACAGGGGGAGGTAACAGATACGCAGTATTTT

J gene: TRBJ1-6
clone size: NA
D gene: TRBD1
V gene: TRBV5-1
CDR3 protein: CASSETGVGSPLHF
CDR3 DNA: TGCGCCAGCAGCGAAACAGGGGTCGGTTCACCCCTCCACTTT

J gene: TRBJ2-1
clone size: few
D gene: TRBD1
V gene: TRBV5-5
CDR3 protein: CASSLWGQDNEQFF
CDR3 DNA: TGTGCCAGCAGCTTGTGGGGACAGGACAATGAGCAGTTCTTC

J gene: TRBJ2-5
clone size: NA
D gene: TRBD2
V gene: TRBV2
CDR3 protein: CASAPGLVATQYF
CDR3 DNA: TGTGCCAGCGCTCCGGGACTAGTTGCGACCCAGTACTTC

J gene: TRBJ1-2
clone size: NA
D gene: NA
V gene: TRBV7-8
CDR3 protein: CASSSTANYGYTF
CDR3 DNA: TGTGCCAGCAGCTCAACAGCTAACTATGGCTACACCTTC

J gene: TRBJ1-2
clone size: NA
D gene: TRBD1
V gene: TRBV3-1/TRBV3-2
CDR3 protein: CASSLQGADYGYTF
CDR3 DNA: TGTGCCAGCAGCCTACAGGGGGCTGACTATGGCTACACCTTC

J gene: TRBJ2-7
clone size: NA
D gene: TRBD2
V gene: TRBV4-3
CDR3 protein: CASSQDYGTSGSYEQYF
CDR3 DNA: TGCGCCAGCAGCCAAGATTACGGGACTAGCGGCTCCTACGAGCAGTACTTC

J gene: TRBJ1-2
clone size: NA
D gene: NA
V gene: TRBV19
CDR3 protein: CASSITVQGGFDGYTF
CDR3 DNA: TGTGCCAGTAGTATAACCGTACAGGGCGGATTCGATGGCTACACCTTC

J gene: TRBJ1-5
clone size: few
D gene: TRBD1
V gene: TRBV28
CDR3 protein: CASRVDRDYQPQHF
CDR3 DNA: TGTGCCAGCAGAGTGGACAGGGACTATCAGCCCCAGCATTTT

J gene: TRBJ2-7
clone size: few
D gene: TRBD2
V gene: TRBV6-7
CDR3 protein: CASPHSLADYEQYF
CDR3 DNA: TGTGCCAGCCCGCACTCACTAGCGGACTACGAGCAGTACTTC

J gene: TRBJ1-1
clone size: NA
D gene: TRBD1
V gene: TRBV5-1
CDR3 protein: CASSGRQGAQAFF
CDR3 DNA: TGCGCCAGCAGCGGGAGACAGGGGGCGCAGGCTTTCTTT

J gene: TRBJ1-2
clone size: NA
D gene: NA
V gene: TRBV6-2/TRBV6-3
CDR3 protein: CASSYEGDPYGYTF
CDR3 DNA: TGTGCCAGCAGTTACGAGGGGGACCCCTATGGCTACACCTTC

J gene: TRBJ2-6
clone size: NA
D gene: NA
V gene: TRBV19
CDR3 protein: CASTPPGKGGANVLTF
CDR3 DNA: TGTGCCAGTACACCCCCGGGGAAAGGTGGGGCCAACGTCCTGACTTTC

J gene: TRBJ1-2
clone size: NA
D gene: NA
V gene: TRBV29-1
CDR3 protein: CSVDSLSYGYTF
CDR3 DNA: TGCAGCGTAGATTCCCTCAGCTATGGCTACACCTTC

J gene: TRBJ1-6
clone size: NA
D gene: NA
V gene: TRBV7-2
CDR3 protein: CASSHTMGGSPYNSPLHF
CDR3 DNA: TGTGCCAGCAGCCACACCATGGGGGGGAGCCCCTATAATTCACCCCTCCACTTT

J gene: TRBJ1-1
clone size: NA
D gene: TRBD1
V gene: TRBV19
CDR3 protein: CASSPDRAGGLGTEAFF
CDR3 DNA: TGTGCCAGTAGCCCCGATAGGGCAGGGGGTTTGGGGACTGAAGCTTTCTTT

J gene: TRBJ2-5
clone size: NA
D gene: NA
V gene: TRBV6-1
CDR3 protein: CASSEVTTGPQETQYF
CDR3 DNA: TGTGCCAGCAGTGAAGTAACGACAGGACCTCAAGAGACCCAGTACTTC

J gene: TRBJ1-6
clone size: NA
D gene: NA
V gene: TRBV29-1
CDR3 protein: CSVCVDHNSPLHF
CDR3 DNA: TGCAGCGTTTGTGTAGATCATAATTCACCCCTCCACTTT

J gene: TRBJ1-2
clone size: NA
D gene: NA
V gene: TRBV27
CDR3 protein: CASSLAPYGYGYTF
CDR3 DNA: TGTGCCAGCAGTTTAGCCCCATACGGCTATGGCTACACCTTC

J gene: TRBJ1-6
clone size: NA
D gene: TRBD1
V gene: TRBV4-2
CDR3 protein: CASSLGQVQGSPLHF
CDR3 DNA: TGTGCCAGCAGCCTCGGACAGGTTCAGGGTTCACCCCTCCACTTT

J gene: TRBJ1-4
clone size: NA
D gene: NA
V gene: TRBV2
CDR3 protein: CASNPARGEKLFF
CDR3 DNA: TGTGCCAGCAACCCCGCCCGGGGGGAAAAACTGTTTTTT

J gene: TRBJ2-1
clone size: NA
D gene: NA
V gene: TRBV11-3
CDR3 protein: CASSPRGEKYNEQFF
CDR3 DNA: TGTGCCAGCAGCCCCCGAGGCGAGAAATACAATGAGCAGTTCTTC

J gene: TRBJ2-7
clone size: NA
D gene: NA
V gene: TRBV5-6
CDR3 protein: CASSLLSGMNEQYF
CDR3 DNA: TGTGCCAGCAGCTTGTTATCGGGGATGAACGAGCAGTACTTC

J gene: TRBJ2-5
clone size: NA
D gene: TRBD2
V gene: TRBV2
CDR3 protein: CASSEAGVMTQYF
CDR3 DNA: TGTGCCAGCAGTGAGGCGGGAGTAATGACCCAGTACTTC

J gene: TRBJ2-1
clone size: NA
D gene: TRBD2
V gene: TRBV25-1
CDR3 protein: CASSGLAGSYNEQFF
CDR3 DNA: TGTGCCAGCAGTGGACTAGCGGGGTCCTACAATGAGCAGTTCTTC

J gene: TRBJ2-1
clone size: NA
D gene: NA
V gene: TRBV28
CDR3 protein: CASIHPGINNEQFF
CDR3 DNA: TGTGCCAGCATCCATCCGGGAATAAACAATGAGCAGTTCTTC

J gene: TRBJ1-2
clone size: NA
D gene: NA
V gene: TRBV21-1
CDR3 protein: CASSLLRAGDGYYGYTF
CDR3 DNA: TGTGCCAGCAGCCTCCTCAGGGCAGGGGATGGGTATTATGGCTACACCTTC

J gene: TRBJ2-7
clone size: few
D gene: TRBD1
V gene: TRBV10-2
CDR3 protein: CASSESSGTGGYEQYF
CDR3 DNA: TGCGCCAGCAGTGAGTCCTCCGGGACAGGGGGCTACGAGCAGTACTTC

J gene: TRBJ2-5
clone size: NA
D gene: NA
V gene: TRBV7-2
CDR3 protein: CASSLIAGPETQYF
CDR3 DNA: TGTGCCAGCAGCTTAATTGCGGGTCCGGAGACCCAGTACTTC

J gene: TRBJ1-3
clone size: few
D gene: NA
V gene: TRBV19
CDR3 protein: CASSIGLGNTIYF
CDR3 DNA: TGTGCCAGTAGTATTGGACTCGGAAACACCATATATTTT

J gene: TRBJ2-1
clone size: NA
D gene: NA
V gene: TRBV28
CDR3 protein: CASTPGDMGYNEQFF
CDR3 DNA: TGTGCCAGCACTCCTGGGGACATGGGCTACAATGAGCAGTTCTTC

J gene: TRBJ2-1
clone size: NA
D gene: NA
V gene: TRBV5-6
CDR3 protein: CASSLPTSNLYNEQFF
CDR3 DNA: TGTGCCAGCAGCTTGCCTACCTCAAACCTTTACAATGAGCAGTTCTTC

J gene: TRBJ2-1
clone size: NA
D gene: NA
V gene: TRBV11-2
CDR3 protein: CASSLDGLAYNEQFF
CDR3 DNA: TGTGCCAGCAGCTTAGATGGCCTAGCCTACAATGAGCAGTTCTTC

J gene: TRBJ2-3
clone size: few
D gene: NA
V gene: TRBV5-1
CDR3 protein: CASSLARYTDTQYF
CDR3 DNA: TGCGCCAGCAGCTTGGCCCGGTACACAGATACGCAGTATTTT

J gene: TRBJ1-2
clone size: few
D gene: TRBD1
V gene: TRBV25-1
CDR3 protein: CASTEGTVDYGYTF
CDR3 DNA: TGTGCCAGCACCGAAGGGACAGTAGACTATGGCTACACCTTC

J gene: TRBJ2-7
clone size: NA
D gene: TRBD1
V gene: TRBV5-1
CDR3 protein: CASSLGGQGGYEQYF
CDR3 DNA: TGCGCCAGCAGCTTGGGCGGACAGGGAGGCTACGAGCAGTACTTC